This entry lists 2 T cell receptor beta chains sequenced from one sample in a study of OX40 agonist ivuxolimab in advanced cancers. TCRdb keeps only in-frame clones here, not all; method: immunoSEQ multiplex PCR. The repertoire has approximately 100,000 clones, 90% of them found once; the top ten carry approximately 0.34%. The material sequenced was CD4+ or CD8+ T cells sorted from blood, taken in a trial of the OX40 agonist ivuxolimab. Source of these receptors: an adult with an advanced solid tumor such as melanoma, head and neck, liver or kidney cancer.

This sequence joins TRBV28 and TRBJ2-7; 9 bases are a match to TRBD2. Germline CDR1 and CDR2: MDHEN and SYDVKM. The CDR3 spans 14 residues. V shed 2 bases, J shed 7 bases, and the junction held 6 bases outside the gene matches. CDR3 sequence: CASSLAGGPKEQYF. The CDR3 DNA reads as TGTGCCAGCAGTTTAGCGGGAGGGCCGAAAGAGCAGTACTTC. The entire variable domain, with the rest obtained from reference TRBV28 and TRBJ2-7, is as follows: DVKVTQSSRYLVKRTGEKVFLECVQDMDHENMFWYRQDPGLGLRLIYFSYDVKMKEKGDIPEGYSVSREKKERFSLILESASTNQTSMYLCASSLAGGPKEQYFGPGTRLTVT.

This chain joins TRBV7-9 and TRBJ1-3; D gene ambiguous. The CDR3 covers 13 residues. CDR1 is SEHNR, CDR2 FQNEAQ, per germline (reference sequence). V shed 5 bases and J shed 4 bases, with 9 bases lying between them. The CDR3 nucleotides are TGTGCCAGCAGCCCGGCGGGGGGAAACACCATATATTTT. Protein: CASSPAGGNTIYF. The variable domain in full, completed from reference TRBV7-9 and TRBJ1-3, reads DTGVSQNPRHKITKRGQNVTFRCDPISEHNRLYWYRQTLGQGPEFLTYFQNEAQLEKSRLLSDRFSAERPKGSFSTLEIQRTEQGDSAMYLCASSPAGGNTIYFGEGSWLTVV.